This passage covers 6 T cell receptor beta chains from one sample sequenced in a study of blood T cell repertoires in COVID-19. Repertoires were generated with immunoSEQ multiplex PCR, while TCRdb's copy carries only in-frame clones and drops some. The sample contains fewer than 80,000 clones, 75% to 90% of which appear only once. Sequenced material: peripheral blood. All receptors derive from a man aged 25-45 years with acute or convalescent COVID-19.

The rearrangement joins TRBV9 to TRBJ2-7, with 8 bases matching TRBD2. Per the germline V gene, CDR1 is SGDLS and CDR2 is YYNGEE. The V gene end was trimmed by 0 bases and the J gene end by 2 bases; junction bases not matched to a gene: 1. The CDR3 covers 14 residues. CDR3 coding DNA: TGTGCCAGCAGCGTAGGAGCGGGAGCCTACGAGCAGTACTTC. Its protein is CASSVGAGAYEQYF.

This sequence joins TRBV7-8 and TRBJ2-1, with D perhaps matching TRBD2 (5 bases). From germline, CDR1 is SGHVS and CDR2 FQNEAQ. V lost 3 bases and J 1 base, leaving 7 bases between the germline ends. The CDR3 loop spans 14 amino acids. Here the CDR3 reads CASSFRESYNEQFF. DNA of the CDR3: TGTGCCAGCAGCTTCCGGGAATCCTACAATGAGCAGTTCTTC.

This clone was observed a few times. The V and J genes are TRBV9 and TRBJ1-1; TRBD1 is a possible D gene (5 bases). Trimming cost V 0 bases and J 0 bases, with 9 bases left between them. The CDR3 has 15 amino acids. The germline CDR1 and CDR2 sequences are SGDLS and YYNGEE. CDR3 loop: CASSVGAGVNTEAFF. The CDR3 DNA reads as TGTGCCAGCAGCGTAGGGGCGGGGGTGAACACTGAAGCTTTCTTT.

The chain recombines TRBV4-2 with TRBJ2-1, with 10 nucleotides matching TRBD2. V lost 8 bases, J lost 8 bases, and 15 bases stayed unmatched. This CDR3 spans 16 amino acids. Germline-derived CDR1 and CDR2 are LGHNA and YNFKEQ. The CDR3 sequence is CASQSSSGRDGDEQFF. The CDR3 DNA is TGTGCCAGCCAATCTTCCAGCGGGAGGGATGGGGATGAGCAGTTCTTC.

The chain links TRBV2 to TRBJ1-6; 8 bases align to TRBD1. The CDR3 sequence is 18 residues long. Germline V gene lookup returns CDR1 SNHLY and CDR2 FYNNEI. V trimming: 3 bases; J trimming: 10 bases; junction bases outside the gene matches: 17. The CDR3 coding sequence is TGTGCCAGCAGTGACGGCCGGGCAGGGGGCTCTCTTGGATCACCCCTCCACTTT. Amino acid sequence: CASSDGRAGGSLGSPLHF.

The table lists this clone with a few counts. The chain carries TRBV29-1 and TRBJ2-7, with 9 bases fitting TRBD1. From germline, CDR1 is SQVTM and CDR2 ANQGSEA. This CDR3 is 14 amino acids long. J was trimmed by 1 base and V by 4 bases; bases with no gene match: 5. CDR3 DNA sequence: TGCAGCGTTGTCTACAGGGGGCTTTCCTACGAGCAGTACTTC. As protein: CSVVYRGLSYEQYF.